A single sample is the source of the 2 T cell receptor beta chains below, sequenced in a study of blood T cell repertoires in COVID-19. Using immunoSEQ multiplex PCR, the repertoire was profiled, and TCRdb retains in-frame clones only, with some absent. Seen here are about 230,000 clones, roughly 80% observed once, and the top ten hold less than 7.5%. Specimen: peripheral blood. Receptors were obtained from a woman aged 45-60 years with acute or convalescent COVID-19.

The chain recombines TRBV28 with TRBJ1-6; the match to TRBD1 covers 9 bases. With V trimmed by 6 bases and J by 8 bases, 5 bases remained unmatched. Germline CDR1 is MDHEN and CDR2 is SYDVKM. The CDR3 runs to 14 residues. For the CDR3, the DNA is TGTGCCAGCAGCCTACAGGGGGCCCATTCACCCCTCCACTTT. Translating it yields CASSLQGAHSPLHF.

The J gene is TRBJ1-6, the V gene TRBV5-1; 12 nucleotides align to TRBD1. The germline V gene encodes CDR1 SGHRS and CDR2 YFSETQ. The CDR3 has 16 amino acids. With 5 bases clipped from V and 10 bases from J, the junction kept 10 bases outside the gene matches. The CDR3 DNA sequence: TGCGCCAGCAGGGTTAATCCCGGGACAGGGGGCTCACCCCTCCACTTT. Translated, it gives CASRVNPGTGGSPLHF.